This entry concerns a single T cell receptor beta chain. Its antigen is unidentified. The sample is drawn from a study of T cell responses to AZD1222 COVID-19 vaccine. Study-wide results and caveats: In the spike-specific TCR repertoire, nearly half reportedly target unmutated variant regions.

The table came from immunoSEQ multiplex PCR; TCRdb's copy has only in-frame clones and leaves some out. The data contain 180,000 or so clones, about 95% of them singletons. Germline CDR1 reads MNHEY; CDR2 reads SMNVEV (reference sequence). Trimming cost V 2 bases and J 0 bases, with 7 bases left between them. This CDR3 contains 14 residues. This chain joins TRBV27 and TRBJ1-1; perhaps TRBD1 as D (5 bases). The sequence was obtained from an adult in good health. The sequencing used peripheral blood, collected on day 0 of AZD1222 vaccination. CDR3 amino acids: CASSLKGLNTEAFF. The CDR3 DNA is TGTGCCAGCAGTTTAAAGGGGTTGAACACTGAAGCTTTCTTT.